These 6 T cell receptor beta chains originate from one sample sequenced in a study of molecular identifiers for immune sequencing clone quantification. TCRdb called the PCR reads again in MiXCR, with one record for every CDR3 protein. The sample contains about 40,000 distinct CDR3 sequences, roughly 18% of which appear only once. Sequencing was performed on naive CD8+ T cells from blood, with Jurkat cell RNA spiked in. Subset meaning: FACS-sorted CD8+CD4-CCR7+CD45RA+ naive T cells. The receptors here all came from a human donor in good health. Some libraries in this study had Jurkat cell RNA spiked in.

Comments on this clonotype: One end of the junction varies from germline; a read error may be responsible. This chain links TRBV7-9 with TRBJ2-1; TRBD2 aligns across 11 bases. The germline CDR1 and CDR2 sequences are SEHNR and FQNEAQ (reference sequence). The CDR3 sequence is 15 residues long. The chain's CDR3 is CASSFLTSGSSERFF. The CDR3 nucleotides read TGTGCCAGCAGCTTCCTCACTAGCGGGAGTAGTGAGCGGTTCTTC. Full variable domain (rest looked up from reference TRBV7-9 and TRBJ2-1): DTGVSQNPRHKITKRGQNVTFRCDPISEHNRLYWYRQTLGQGPEFLTYFQNEAQLEKSRLLSDRFSAERPKGSFSTLEIQRTEQGDSAMYLCASSFLTSGSSERFFGPGTRLTVL.

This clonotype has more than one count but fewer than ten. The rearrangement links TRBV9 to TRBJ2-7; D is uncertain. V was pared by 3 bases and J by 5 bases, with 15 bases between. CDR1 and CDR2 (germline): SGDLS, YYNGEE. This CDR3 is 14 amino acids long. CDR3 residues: CASSDGPQQDEQYF. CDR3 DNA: TGTGCCAGCAGCGACGGTCCGCAGCAGGACGAGCAGTACTTC. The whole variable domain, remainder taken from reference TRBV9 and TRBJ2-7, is DSGVTQTPKHLITATGQRVTLRCSPRSGDLSVYWYQQSLDQGLQFLIQYYNGEERAKGNILERFSAQQFPDLHSELNLSSLELGDSALYFCASSDGPQQDEQYFGPGTRLTVT.

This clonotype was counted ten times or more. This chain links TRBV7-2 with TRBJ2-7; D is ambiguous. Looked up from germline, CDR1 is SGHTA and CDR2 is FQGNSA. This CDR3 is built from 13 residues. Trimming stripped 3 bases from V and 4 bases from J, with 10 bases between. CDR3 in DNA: TGTGCCAGCAGCTTCGGAGTTCTATACGAGCAGTACTTC. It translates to CASSFGVLYEQYF.

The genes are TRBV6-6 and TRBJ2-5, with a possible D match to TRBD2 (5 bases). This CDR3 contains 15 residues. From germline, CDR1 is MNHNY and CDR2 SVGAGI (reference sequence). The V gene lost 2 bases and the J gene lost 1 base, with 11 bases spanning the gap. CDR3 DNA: TGTGCCAGCAGTTACGGGAGTGGCTCCCAAGAGACCCAGTACTTC. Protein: CASSYGSGSQETQYF.

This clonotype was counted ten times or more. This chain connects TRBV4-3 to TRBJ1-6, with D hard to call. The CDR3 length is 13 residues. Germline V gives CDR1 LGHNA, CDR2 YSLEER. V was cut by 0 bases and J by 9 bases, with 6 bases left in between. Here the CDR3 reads CASSQDRASPLHF. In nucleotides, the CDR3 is TGCGCCAGCAGCCAAGATAGGGCTTCACCCCTCCACTTT.

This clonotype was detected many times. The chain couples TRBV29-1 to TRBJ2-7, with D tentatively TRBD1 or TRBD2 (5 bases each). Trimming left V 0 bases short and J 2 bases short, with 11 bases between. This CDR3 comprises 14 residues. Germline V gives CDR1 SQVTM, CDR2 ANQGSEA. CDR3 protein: CSVEEGDPAYEQYF. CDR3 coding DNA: TGCAGCGTTGAAGAAGGGGACCCAGCCTACGAGCAGTACTTC.